One T cell receptor (beta chain) is described in this entry. The antigen is undetermined. The PCR made use of 60 Vbeta and 13 Jbeta primers. The protocol was immunoSEQ multiplex PCR, while the TCRdb copy is restricted to in-frame clones and leaves out a portion. The data show 150,000 to 200,000 clones, 80% seen once. The trim removed 0 bases at V and 9 bases at J, leaving 5 bases unmatched. CDR3 size: 15 residues. Germline V CDR1 and CDR2: LNHNV, YYDKDF (reference sequence). Likely unrecorded immune exposures existed in these nominally healthy donors. This record comes from a study of cytomegalovirus exposure and HLA in healthy donors. Whole-study findings and limits: Later findings reportedly placed an Asian-associated ancestry cluster below the approximately 670-donor mean for N-insertions. Excluded: some indistinguishable V segments such as TRBV6-2 and TRBV6-3.

The clonotype originates from a male donor in good health and CMV-seropositive. The genes are TRBV15 and TRBJ2-1; 10 nucleotides align to TRBD2. The sequencing input was PBMCs. The CDR3 sequence is CATSRDKREGGEQFF. The CDR3 DNA sequence: TGTGCCACCAGCAGAGATAAGCGGGAGGGCGGTGAGCAGTTCTTC.